This entry describes one TCR beta chain. Its recognized antigen is unknown. No base quality information exists; no much larger clone differs at one position. Each collaborating institution followed its own protocols to collect whole blood in K2EDTA tubes. Collaborator samples were shipped for TCRbeta analysis as frozen whole blood, isolated PBMCs, or DNA extracted from either sample type. The entry originates in a study of blood T cell repertoires in COVID-19 (dated by TCRdb to 2020 to 2021). Background on the whole study: The collaborator samples originated in the United States, Italy and Spain and spanned the acute and convalescent phases of COVID-19. The material from the prospective study consisted of cDNA or gDNA derived from T cells, B-cell-depleted T cells, or PBMCs. The dataset comprised deeply sampled blood TCRbeta repertoires from subjects exposed to, actively infected with, or recovered from COVID-19. The repertoires were released in a freely available public database meant as a resource for research on the immune response to SARS-CoV-2. Samples were obtained from the ongoing ImmuneRACE study (first 160 participants) and from 1,000 to 1,500 subjects provided by 6 global collaborators. A de-identified subject ID, COVID-19 status, age in years and sex were almost always included in the sample metadata. Where HLA class I and class II types were available, the types were taken from metadata supplied by the sample provider, not from assay-based typing. The study at large found these results: The quantity of clinical and demographic metadata differed by source and by participant and was supplied without curation.

From its cysteine to its phenylalanine, the CDR3 spans 13 amino acids. The read is trimmed to its CDR3 DNA, 39 bases read in frame from base 1. The germline V gene gives CDR1 as SGHRS and CDR2 as YFSETQ. V is trimmed back by 3 bases and J by 11 bases, and the junction contains 8 bases that no gene match accounts for. TCRbeta CDR3 regions were amplified from genomic DNA using the immunoSEQ Assay, a bias-controlled multiplex PCR. The authors processed their data as follows. The number of nucleated cells in each sample was estimated from the amplification of reference gene primers within the assay. To quantify the absolute abundance of each unique TCRbeta CDR3 rearrangement, sequence reads were collapsed and filtered. Productive Simpson clonality was computed per sample as the square root of Simpson's diversity index over productive rearrangements. TCRdb holds this immuneACCESS table with in-frame rearrangements only. Some clones are missing; in checked studies, unresolved V genes explain under half, and the rest has no known cause. V, J and clone size are taken as reported in that table, and D and trimming were inferred from the DNA itself. This sample comprises some 99,000 clones, about 81% of them detected only once. The ten most abundant clones make up around 22% of the sample.

Sequencing was done on a sample of peripheral blood. Recombination connected TRBV5-1 to TRBJ2-7, and 10 bases in between align with TRBD1. The sequence derives from a man between 65 and 79 years old with acute or convalescent COVID-19. The nucleotides read TGCGCCAGCAGCTCCGACGGACAGGGGGAGAAGTACTTC. Its translation is CASSSDGQGEKYF.